These T cell receptor beta chains were read from a single sample in a study of T cell repertoires in cytomegalovirus infection. TCRdb passed the reads through MiXCR, listing each CDR3 protein once. Of about 830,000 distinct CDR3 sequences listed, approximately 30% are singletons. These TCRs are of unknown antigen specificity. The material sequenced was cultured CD8+ T cells from PBMCs, taken from culture after CMV antigen stimulation. These receptors were obtained from a human donor in good health (CMV status not recorded). Some clones in this sample may be carry-over from other donors' samples. Both conserved end residues are part of each CDR3. D genes are given only for firm matches. Size is omitted from some rows. Given values are once, few, many or a class for expanded clones.

few	NA	TRBJ2-7	TRBV29-1	TGCAGCGCTTCAACGGGGATCTACGAGCAGTACTTC	CSASTGIYEQYF
NA	TRBD2	TRBJ2-1	TRBV12-3/TRBV12-4	TGTGCCAGCAGGGGGGGGGGCAATGAGCAGTTCTTC	CASRGGGNEQFF
many	NA	TRBJ2-6	TRBV7-6	TGTGCCAGCAGCTTAGGCCTGACAGAAAGCTCTGGGGCCAACGTCCTGACTTTC	CASSLGLTESSGANVLTF
many	TRBD1	TRBJ1-5	TRBV18	TGTGCCAGCTCACCCAGGGACAGGCCGCCACAGCCCCAGCATTTT	CASSPRDRPPQPQHF
NA	TRBD1	TRBJ2-2	TRBV27	TGTGCCAGCAGTCTATCCGGGACAGGGCCCGGGGAGCTGTTTTTT	CASSLSGTGPGELFF
NA	NA	TRBJ1-2	TRBV7-6	TGTGCCAGCAGCTTAGTCGTCCACTTGCCGAACTATGGCTACACCTTC	CASSLVVHLPNYGYTF
NA	NA	TRBJ1-2	TRBV12-3/TRBV12-4	TGTGCCAGCAGATTAGGACGGGGAGCTAACTATGGCTACACCTTC	CASRLGRGANYGYTF
NA	NA	TRBJ2-2	TRBV5-6	TGTGCCAGCCTCTCCGGGGTTCGACATAACACCGGGGAGCTGTTTTTT	CASLSGVRHNTGELFF
NA	NA	TRBJ2-1	TRBV7-9	TGTGCCAGCAGGGCGGGGCAGGGGCGAGCCGACAATGAGCAGTTCTTC	CASRAGQGRADNEQFF
NA	NA	TRBJ2-1	TRBV4-1	TGCGCCAGCAGCCCTAAGGGGCAGGGAAACAATGAGCAGTTCTTC	CASSPKGQGNNEQFF
NA	NA	TRBJ2-5	TRBV10-3	TGTGCCATCGGGGGCTCGGGGAAGGACGCTTCTCAAGAGACCCAGTACTTC	CAIGGSGKDASQETQYF
NA	NA	TRBJ1-2	TRBV5-5	TGTGCCAGCAGCTTGGATGGAAATCTCCACACCTTC	CASSLDGNLHTF
many	NA	TRBJ2-1	TRBV12-3/TRBV12-4	TGTGCCAGCAGTTTAGCGGGTACCAACAATGAGCAGTTCTTC	CASSLAGTNNEQFF